The 13 T cell receptor beta chains below come from one sample, sequenced in a study of blood T cells in healthy people across ages. With a J-beta primer mix and a sample-barcoded 5' primer, a second PCR ran about 7 to 11 cycles. From the 5' RACE reads, TCRdb called clonotypes with MiXCR, one entry per CDR3 protein. The sample carries 1 million or so distinct CDR3 sequences, about 25% recorded once. These data are also associated with another study on T cells of mothers and their children.

Sequenced material: blood. The receptors were gathered from a girl aged 2 to 9 in good health.

In this sample, this clonotype turned up a few times. This rearrangement joins TRBV7-9 to TRBJ2-6; D unresolved. The V gene lost 2 bases and the J gene lost 2 bases, with 10 bases spanning the gap. CDR1 SEHNR and CDR2 FQNEAQ come from the germline V gene (reference sequence). The CDR3 is made up of 16 amino acids. CDR3 DNA sequence: TGTGCCAGCAGCTTACAGTCGGCTACTGGGGCCAACGTCCTGACTTTC. It encodes CASSLQSATGANVLTF.

This clonotype was counted a few times. The chain links TRBV7-6 to TRBJ1-4; maybe TRBD1 (5 bases). V lost 0 bases to trimming and J lost 8 bases, with 13 bases between them. Per germline, CDR1 SGHVS and CDR2 FNYEAQ. The CDR3 has 15 amino acids. The CDR3 sequence: CASSLADTPWEKLFF. Here the CDR3 DNA reads TGTGCCAGCAGCTTAGCGGACACCCCTTGGGAAAAACTGTTTTTT.

This clonotype was detected a few times. The V gene is TRBV7-2, the J gene TRBJ2-1; 7 bases fit TRBD2. In germline, CDR1 is SGHTA, CDR2 FQGNSA. This CDR3 region has 15 residues. V shed 4 bases and J 1 base; nucleotides not matched to a gene: 4. The CDR3 DNA reads TGTGCCAGCAGCTCCATTAGCGGGTCCTACAATGAGCAGTTCTTC. This sequence encodes CASSSISGSYNEQFF.

The rearrangement joins TRBV4-1 to TRBJ2-3; D call uncertain. V dropped 0 bases and J dropped 1 base, with 5 bases sitting between them. The CDR3 sequence is 14 residues long. Germline V gene lookup returns CDR1 MGHRA and CDR2 YSYEKL. CDR3 in DNA: TGCGCCAGCAGCCAAGAACCGGGCACAGATACGCAGTATTTT. Translation: CASSQEPGTDTQYF.

The V gene is TRBV6-2 or TRBV6-3, the J gene TRBJ2-1; D remains ambiguous. The V gene lost 7 bases and the J gene lost 9 bases, with 16 bases spanning the gap. Germline V lookup: CDR1 MNHEY, CDR2 SVGEGT. The CDR3 has 13 residues. In DNA, the CDR3 is TGTGCCAGCAACTTCACTCCTGGTGGTGAGCAGTTCTTC. Its translation is CASNFTPGGEQFF.

The sample holds a few counts of this clonotype. The germline gene is not matched at one end of the junction; a read error may be the cause. The V call is TRBV3-1, the J call TRBJ1-2; D not resolved. The germline V gene encodes CDR1 LGHDT and CDR2 YNNKEL (reference sequence). This CDR3 is 11 amino acids long. The CDR3 region has the DNA TGTGCCAGCAGCCGAGCACCGGACGTTCTATTC. It specifies CASSRAPDVLF.

This clonotype appeared a few times. The chain joins TRBV20-1 to TRBJ2-7; weak D call: TRBD1 (5 bases). The CDR3 consists of 14 residues. The ends were cut back, 5 bases at V and 0 bases at J, with 14 bases in the middle. CDR1 DFQATT and CDR2 SNEGSKA come from the germline V gene (reference sequence). DNA of the CDR3: TGCAGTGCTGAAGGGGTAGAGTCCTCCTACGAGCAGTACTTC. Encoded protein: CSAEGVESSYEQYF.

This clonotype was seen a handful of times. At one end, the junction sequence differs from germline, possibly due to a read error. This chain links TRBV3-1 with TRBJ2-5, with D possibly TRBD2 on 6 matching bases. The CDR3 is made up of 14 amino acids. Germline CDR1 and CDR2: LGHDT and YNNKEL (reference sequence). The CDR3, as DNA: TGTGCCAGCTGCCCCGCGGGGACCGAAGAGACCCAGCACTTC. Its translation is CASCPAGTEETQHF.

This chain uses TRBV9 with TRBJ2-1; possibly TRBD2 for D (6 bases). The CDR3 has 15 residues. Germline CDR1 and CDR2: SGDLS and YYNGEE. Trimming removed 1 base from V and 0 bases from J, with 8 bases in between. CDR3 in amino acids: CASSVTSYSYNEQFF. CDR3 nucleotides: TGTGCCAGCAGCGTAACTAGCTACTCCTACAATGAGCAGTTCTTC.

The rearrangement uses TRBV6-1 and TRBJ2-5, with 10 bases that match TRBD1. With the DNA end fitting TRBJ2-7 better, the J assignment may be wrong. Germline assignment: CDR1 MNHNS and CDR2 SASEGT. The CDR3 extends over 13 amino acids. The CDR3, as DNA: TGTGCCAGCAGTCGACAGGGGGCCCACGAGCAGTACTTC. It encodes CASSRQGAHEQYF.

This rearrangement joins TRBV12-3 or TRBV12-4 to TRBJ2-5; TRBD1 matches 10 bases. The J call may be incorrect, as the DNA end agrees better with TRBJ2-1. CDR3 length: 11 residues. The CDR3 spells CAVTGGHEQFF. In DNA form, the CDR3 reads TGTGCTGTGACAGGGGGCCATGAGCAGTTCTTC.

V and J are TRBV4-3 and TRBJ2-1; 8 bases are shared with TRBD2. Germline CDR1 is LGHNA and CDR2 is YSLEER. V trimming: 4 bases; J trimming: 4 bases; junction bases outside the gene matches: 9. The CDR3 is made up of 16 amino acids. CDR3 DNA sequence: TGCGCCAGCAGCCTTCTGGCGGGACTAGATTACAATGAGCAGTTCTTC. It translates to CASSLLAGLDYNEQFF.

This clonotype was counted a few times. The rearrangement links TRBV29-1 to TRBJ2-7, with 7 bases lining up with TRBD1. This CDR3 contains 14 residues. V gave up 7 bases and J gave up 4 bases; unmatched junction bases: 13. CDR1 and CDR2 (germline): SQVTM, ANQGSEA. CDR3 amino acids: CSADFRGNLYEQYF. The CDR3 DNA follows: TGCAGCGCAGATTTCAGGGGGAATCTATACGAGCAGTACTTC.